This is a list of T cell receptor beta chains from one sample in a study of blood T cell repertoires in COVID-19. Using immunoSEQ multiplex PCR, the repertoire was profiled, and TCRdb retains in-frame clones only, with some absent. The sample includes about 150,000 clones, around 80% of them seen just once. Sequenced input: peripheral blood. Receptors originate from a man aged 55 to 70 with acute or convalescent COVID-19. CDR3s include the opening cysteine and the closing phenylalanine or tryptophan. D genes are given only for firm matches.

J | D | V | CDR3
TRBJ2-5 | . | TRBV6-6 | CASKREEETQYF
TRBJ1-5 | TRBD1 | TRBV18 | CASSRDRDQPQHF
TRBJ1-1 | . | TRBV6-5 | CASRQGNTEAFF
TRBJ2-1 | . | TRBV4-3 | CASSQEGRASYNEQFF
TRBJ2-5 | TRBD2 | TRBV5-1 | CASRSSGIQETQYF
TRBJ2-2 | TRBD1 | TRBV6-7 | CASSYPDRGNTGELFF
TRBJ1-6 | . | TRBV19 | CASSIQGNSPLHF
TRBJ2-2 | . | TRBV3-1/TRBV3-2 | CASSQDRVTGELFF
TRBJ1-5 | . | TRBV25-1 | CASRKFGWNNQPQHF
TRBJ2-4 | . | TRBV19 | CASSMQGKNIQYF
TRBJ2-7 | . | TRBV6-2/TRBV6-3 | CASSGLPIWYEQYF
TRBJ1-1 | . | TRBV29-1 | CSVIQGTGEAFF
TRBJ1-4 | . | TRBV7-6 | CASSTRTSWESQLFF
TRBJ2-7 | . | TRBV21-1 | CASSKKRLTYYEQYF
TRBJ1-2 | TRBD1 | TRBV5-1 | CASSEDRGWDYGYTF
TRBJ2-1 | TRBD2 | TRBV7-9 | CASSSSRSSGLLSYNEQFF
TRBJ1-2 | . | TRBV19 | CASSITRDRYTF
TRBJ2-7 | TRBD2 | TRBV10-3 | CATGPGGEQYF
TRBJ1-6 | TRBD1 | TRBV28 | CASSRSRTGGSPLHF
TRBJ2-2 | TRBD2 | TRBV5-5 | CASTSGGGRGTGELFF
TRBJ2-7 | TRBD1 | TRBV9 | CASSVAGGSDEQYF
TRBJ1-4 | TRBD1 | TRBV28 | CASSPPGTGGTTNEKLFF
TRBJ2-3 | TRBD2 | TRBV9 | CASSAGGTGPDTQYF
TRBJ2-7 | TRBD2 | TRBV2 | CASESEGLAGREQYF
TRBJ2-3 | TRBD2 | TRBV7-2 | CASTPAGGLGDTQYF
TRBJ1-5 | . | TRBV3-1/TRBV3-2 | CASSQDYGNNQPQHF
TRBJ2-2 | . | TRBV4-1 | CASSQVRSVGGGELFF
TRBJ1-6 | TRBD1 | TRBV7-2 | CASSLVGQGAVNSPLHF
TRBJ2-7 | . | TRBV7-9 | CASSFGDTREMYF
TRBJ2-7 | TRBD1 | TRBV11-2 | CASSLSGQAFDEQYF
TRBJ2-3 | TRBD1 | TRBV7-9 | CASSRSQGSSSTDTQYF
TRBJ1-5 | . | TRBV28 | CASSLGLSNQPQHF
TRBJ2-5 | . | TRBV10-3 | CAISGQGGGETQYF
TRBJ1-2 | . | TRBV11-2 | CASSPQGTRVSYGYTF
TRBJ2-4 | TRBD2 | TRBV5-4 | CASSLGLAGGLAKNIQYF
TRBJ1-6 | TRBD1 | TRBV3-1/TRBV3-2 | CASSPTGGASSPLHF
TRBJ2-7 | . | TRBV7-9 | CASSLALAGRNEQYF
TRBJ2-7 | . | TRBV7-9 | CASSRGYEQYF
TRBJ1-2 | . | TRBV18 | CASSPSQIGVGYTF
TRBJ1-5 | TRBD1 | TRBV29-1 | CSATVGTGNQPQHF
TRBJ1-1 | . | TRBV15 | CATSRDRGSRTEAFF
TRBJ2-3 | TRBD2 | TRBV28 | CASSFRTSGGSDTQYF